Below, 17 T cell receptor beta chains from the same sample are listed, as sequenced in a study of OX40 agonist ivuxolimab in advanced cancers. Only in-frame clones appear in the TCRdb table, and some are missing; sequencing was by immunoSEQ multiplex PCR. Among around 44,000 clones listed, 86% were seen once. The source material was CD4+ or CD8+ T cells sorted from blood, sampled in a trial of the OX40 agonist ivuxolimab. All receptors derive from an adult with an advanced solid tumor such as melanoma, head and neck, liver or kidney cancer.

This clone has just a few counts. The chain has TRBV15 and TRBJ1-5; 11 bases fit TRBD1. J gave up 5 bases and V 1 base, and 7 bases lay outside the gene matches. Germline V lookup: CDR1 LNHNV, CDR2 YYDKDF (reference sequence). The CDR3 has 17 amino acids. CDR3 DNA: TGTGCCACCAGCAGAGCTATTAGGACAGGGGGCTATCAGCCCCAGCATTTT. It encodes CATSRAIRTGGYQPQHF. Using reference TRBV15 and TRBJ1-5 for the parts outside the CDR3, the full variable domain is DAMVIQNPRYQVTQFGKPVTLSCSQTLNHNVMYWYQQKSSQAPKLLFHYYDKDFNNEADTPDNFQSRRPNTSFCFLDIRSPGLGDTAMYLCATSRAIRTGGYQPQHFGDGTRLSIL.

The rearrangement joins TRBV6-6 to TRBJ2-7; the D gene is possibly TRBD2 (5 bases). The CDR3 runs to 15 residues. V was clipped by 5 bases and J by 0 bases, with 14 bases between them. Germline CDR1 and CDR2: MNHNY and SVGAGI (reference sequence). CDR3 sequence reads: CASSKLDWSSYEQYF. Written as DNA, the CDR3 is TGTGCCAGCAGTAAACTAGACTGGAGCTCCTACGAGCAGTACTTC.

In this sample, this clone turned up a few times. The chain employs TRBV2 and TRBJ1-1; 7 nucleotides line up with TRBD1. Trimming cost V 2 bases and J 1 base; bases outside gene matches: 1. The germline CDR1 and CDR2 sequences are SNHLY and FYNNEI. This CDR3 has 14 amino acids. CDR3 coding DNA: TGTGCCAGCAGTGAACAGGGGGGGAACACTGAAGCTTTCTTT. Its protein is CASSEQGGNTEAFF.

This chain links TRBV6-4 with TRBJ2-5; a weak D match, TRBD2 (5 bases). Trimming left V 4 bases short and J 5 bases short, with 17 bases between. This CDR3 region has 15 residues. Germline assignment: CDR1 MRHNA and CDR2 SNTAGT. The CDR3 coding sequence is TGTGCCAGCAGTGGAGGCCTAGCCTTAAGCGAGACCCAGTACTTC. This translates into CASSGGLALSETQYF.

The CDR3 nucleotides are TGTGCCAGCAGTGCTAGCGGATTAGCCAAAAACATTCAGTACTTC. Protein: CASSASGLAKNIQYF. The J gene is TRBJ2-4, the V gene TRBV6-6; 7 positions match TRBD2. The germline CDR1 and CDR2 sequences are MNHNY and SVGAGI (reference sequence). The CDR3 contains 15 residues. V lost 5 bases and J lost 0; bases outside the gene matches: 4.

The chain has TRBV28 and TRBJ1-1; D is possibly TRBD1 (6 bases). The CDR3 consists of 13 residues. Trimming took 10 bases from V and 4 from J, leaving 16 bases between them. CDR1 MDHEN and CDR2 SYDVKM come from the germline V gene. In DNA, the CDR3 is TGTGCCACCGGGGGCGGGAAACTCACTGAAGCTTTCTTT. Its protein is CATGGGKLTEAFF.

For the CDR3, the DNA is TGTGCCACCAACCGTCCAGGTCGGGAGCAGTACTTC. Amino acids: CATNRPGREQYF. V gene TRBV6-6 combines with J gene TRBJ2-7; D is unclear. In germline, CDR1 is MNHNY, CDR2 SVGAGI (reference sequence). Deletions cut 10 bases from V and 7 bases from J, with 17 bases between. The CDR3 is 12 residues long.

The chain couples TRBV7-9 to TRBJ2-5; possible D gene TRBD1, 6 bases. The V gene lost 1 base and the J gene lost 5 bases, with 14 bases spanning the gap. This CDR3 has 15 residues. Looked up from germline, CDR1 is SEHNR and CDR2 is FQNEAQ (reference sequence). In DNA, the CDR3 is TGTGCCAGCAGCTTAGGACAGGCCACGAGTGAGACCCAGTACTTC. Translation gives CASSLGQATSETQYF.

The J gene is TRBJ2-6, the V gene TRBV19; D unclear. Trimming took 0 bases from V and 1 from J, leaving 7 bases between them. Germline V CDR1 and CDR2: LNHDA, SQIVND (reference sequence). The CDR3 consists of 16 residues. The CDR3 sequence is CASSIDARSGANVLTF. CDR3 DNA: TGTGCCAGTAGTATAGATGCGAGGTCTGGGGCCAACGTCCTGACTTTC.

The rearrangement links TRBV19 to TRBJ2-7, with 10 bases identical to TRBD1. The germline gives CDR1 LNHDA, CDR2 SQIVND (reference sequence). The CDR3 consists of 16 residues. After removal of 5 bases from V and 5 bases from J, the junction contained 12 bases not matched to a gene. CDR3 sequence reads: CASSSIRDRGSNEQYF. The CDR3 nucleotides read TGTGCCAGTAGTTCAATCCGGGACAGGGGTTCTAACGAGCAGTACTTC. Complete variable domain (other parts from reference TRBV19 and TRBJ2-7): DGGITQSPKYLFRKEGQNVTLSCEQNLNHDAMYWYRQDPGQGLRLIYYSQIVNDFQKGDIAEGYSVSREKKESFPLTVTSAQKNPTAFYLCASSSIRDRGSNEQYFGPGTRLTVT.

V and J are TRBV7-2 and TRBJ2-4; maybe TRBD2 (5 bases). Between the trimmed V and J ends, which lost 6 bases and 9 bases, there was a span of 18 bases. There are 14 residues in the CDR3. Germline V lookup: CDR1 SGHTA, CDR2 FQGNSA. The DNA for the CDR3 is TGTGCCAGCAGTGGCTCAAGGGAAGCGGCCATTCAGTACTTC. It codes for CASSGSREAAIQYF.

CDR3 sequence (DNA): TGTGCCTGGAGTGTACCCGGACAGGGAGGGTCCTACGAGCAGTACTTC. This codes for CAWSVPGQGGSYEQYF. The V and J genes are TRBV30 and TRBJ2-7; tentatively, D is TRBD1 (8 bases). The CDR3 has 16 amino acids. The germline CDR1 and CDR2 sequences are GTSNPN and SVGIG (reference sequence). V was pared by 0 bases and J by 1 base, with 16 bases between. The full variable domain, in which reference TRBV30 and TRBJ2-7 provide the parts outside the CDR3, is SQTIHQWPATLVQPVGSPLSLECTVEGTSNPNLYWYRQAAGRGLQLLFYSVGIGQISSEVPQNLSASRPQDRQFILSSKKLLLSDSGFYLCAWSVPGQGGSYEQYFGPGTRLTVT.

DNA of the CDR3: TGTGCCAGTAGGGTTACACGGGCACTCACAGATACGCAGTATTTT. Translated, it gives CASRVTRALTDTQYF. The chain carries TRBV19 and TRBJ2-3, with unresolved D. CDR1 is LNHDA and CDR2 is SQIVND in the germline V gene (reference sequence). CDR3 length: 15 residues. The V and J ends lost 6 bases and 2 bases respectively, with 15 bases between them.

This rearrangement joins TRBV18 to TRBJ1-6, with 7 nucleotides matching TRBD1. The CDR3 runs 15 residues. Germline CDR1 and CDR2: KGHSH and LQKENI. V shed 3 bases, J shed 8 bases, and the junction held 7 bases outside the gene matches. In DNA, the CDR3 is TGTGCCAGCTCACCCCAGGGGGAGGGGGATTCACCCCTCCACTTT. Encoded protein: CASSPQGEGDSPLHF.

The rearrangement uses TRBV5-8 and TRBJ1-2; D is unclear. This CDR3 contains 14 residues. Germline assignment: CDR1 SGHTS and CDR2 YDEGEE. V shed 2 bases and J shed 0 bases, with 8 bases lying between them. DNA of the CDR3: TGTGCCAGCAGCTTCAATACAGCTAACTATGGCTACACCTTC. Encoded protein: CASSFNTANYGYTF.

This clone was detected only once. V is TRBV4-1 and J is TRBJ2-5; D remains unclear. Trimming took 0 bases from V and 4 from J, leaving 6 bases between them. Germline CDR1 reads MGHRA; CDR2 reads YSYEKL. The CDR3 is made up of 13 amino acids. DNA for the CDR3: TGCGCCAGCAGCCAAGAAGAGTCAGAGACCCAGTACTTC. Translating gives CASSQEESETQYF.

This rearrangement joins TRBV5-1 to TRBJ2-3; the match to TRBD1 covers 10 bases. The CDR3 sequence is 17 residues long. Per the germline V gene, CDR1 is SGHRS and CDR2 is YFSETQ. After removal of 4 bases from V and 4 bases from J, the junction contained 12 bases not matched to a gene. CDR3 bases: TGCGCCAGCAGCCCCCTATATGGGACAGGGGCAGCAGATACGCAGTATTTT. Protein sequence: CASSPLYGTGAADTQYF.